Below, 22 T cell receptor beta chains from the same sample are listed, as sequenced in a study of beta chain features in type 1 diabetes. Reverse transcription of all isolated RNA meant that expressed TCRB transcripts were sequenced. Data came from immunoSEQ multiplex PCR; TCRdb stores just in-frame clones and leaves some out. The table includes fewer than 550,000 clones, roughly 10% detected once. The sequencing input was naive CD4+ T cells from blood. The receptors stem from a woman in her late teens or twenties in good health.

This clone has only a few counts. The chain uses TRBV5-6 and TRBJ1-1; no clear D. V dropped 4 bases and J dropped 2 bases, with 12 bases sitting between them. Germline V gene sequence: CDR1 SGHDT, CDR2 YYEEEE. The CDR3 totals 14 residues. The CDR3 nucleotides are TGTGCCAGCAGCCGCCTCATGAGAAACACTGAAGCTTTCTTT. It is translated as CASSRLMRNTEAFF.

This clone was seen only once. V is TRBV7-9 and J is TRBJ2-3, with D perhaps TRBD1 (6 bases). The germline gives CDR1 SEHNR, CDR2 FQNEAQ (reference sequence). The CDR3 has 18 residues. V dropped 3 bases and J dropped 5 bases, with 24 bases sitting between them. Here the CDR3 DNA reads TGTGCCAGCAGCTTCCGCCAAGGCCGGGACATGGGGAGAGATACGCAGTATTTT. Translated: CASSFRQGRDMGRDTQYF.

There are a few counts of this clone. The rearrangement links TRBV28 to TRBJ2-2; 7 nucleotides match TRBD2. This CDR3 has 14 residues. CDR1 is MDHEN and CDR2 is SYDVKM in the germline V gene. The V and J ends lost 6 bases and 5 bases, in that order; junction bases with no gene match: 6. The CDR3 region has the DNA TGTGCCAGCAGCTCCGGTAGCGGGACCGGGGAGCTGTTTTTT. Protein product: CASSSGSGTGELFF.

Only a few counts were recorded for this clone. V is TRBV7-2 and J is TRBJ2-5, with D perhaps TRBD2 (6 bases). Trimming left V 4 bases short and J 9 bases short, with 21 bases between. Looked up from germline, CDR1 is SGHTA and CDR2 is FQGNSA. The CDR3 is 15 residues long. For the CDR3, the DNA is TGTGCCAGCAGCTATTGGGGGGACCGGGCTCAGGCCCAGTACTTC. This codes for CASSYWGDRAQAQYF.

This clone has a handful of counts. This chain uses TRBV20-1 with TRBJ1-2; the D gene is possibly TRBD1 (5 bases). Germline-derived CDR1 and CDR2 are DFQATT and SNEGSKA (reference sequence). The CDR3 spans 11 residues. Trimming took 1 base from V and 5 from J, leaving 5 bases between them. The CDR3: CSARGQYGYTF. The CDR3 region has the DNA TGCAGTGCTAGAGGACAGTATGGCTACACCTTC.

Only a few counts were recorded for this clone. An end of the junction does not agree with germline; a read error may underlie this. The chain combines TRBV2 with TRBJ2-7; no definite D call. The CDR3 consists of 13 residues. Germline CDR1 and CDR2: SNHLY and FYNNEI. In DNA form, the CDR3 reads TGTGCGAGCAGGCGGACCCTTGTACACGAGCAGTACTTC. Encoded protein: CASRRTLVHEQYF.

The chain joins TRBV29-1 to TRBJ2-7, with TRBD1 identical over 10 bases. Trimming cost V 6 bases and J 6 bases; bases outside gene matches: 17. CDR3 length: 16 amino acids. The germline V gene has CDR1 SQVTM and CDR2 ANQGSEA. CDR3 sequence (DNA): TGCAGCGTCGCGAGCTTACCGGGACAGGGGATGCGCGAGCAGTACTTC. Translated, it gives CSVASLPGQGMREQYF.

This chain uses TRBV29-1 with TRBJ2-5; no definite D call. Germline V gives CDR1 SQVTM, CDR2 ANQGSEA. CDR3 length equals 12 residues. The V gene lost 4 bases and the J gene lost 4 bases, with 10 bases spanning the gap. The CDR3 bases are TGCAGCGTTGTTTTGGGTTCAGAGACCCAGTACTTC. Its translation is CSVVLGSETQYF.

The chain joins TRBV11-2 to TRBJ2-5, with D perhaps being TRBD1 or TRBD2 (5 bases each). The length of the CDR3 is 16 residues. Germline values: CDR1 SGHAT, CDR2 FQNNGV. The germline V and J ends were trimmed by 0 bases and 3 bases, with 14 bases remaining between them. The CDR3 reads CASSLDPGSSKETQYF. In nucleotides, the CDR3 is TGTGCCAGCAGCTTAGATCCAGGGAGTAGTAAAGAGACCCAGTACTTC.

The J gene is TRBJ2-3, the V gene TRBV15; a possible D gene is TRBD1 (5 bases). This CDR3 spans 15 amino acids. The germline V gene has CDR1 LNHNV and CDR2 YYDKDF (reference sequence). V dropped 1 base and J dropped 2 bases, with 10 bases sitting between them. The CDR3 DNA reads as TGTGCCACCAGCAGAGGTCCAGGGAACACAGATACGCAGTATTTT. Its protein is CATSRGPGNTDTQYF.

The chain carries TRBV5-1 and TRBJ2-3; 8 positions agree with TRBD2. The germline V gene encodes CDR1 SGHRS and CDR2 YFSETQ. The CDR3 totals 16 residues. Trimming removed 0 bases from V and 1 base from J; junction bases left unmatched: 4. The CDR3 region is CASSLVSGTGTDTQYF. CDR3 coding DNA: TGCGCCAGCAGCTTGGTTAGCGGGACCGGCACAGATACGCAGTATTTT.

The genes are TRBV20-1 and TRBJ1-2; tentatively, D is TRBD1 (5 bases). This CDR3 is built from 11 residues. V shed 0 bases and J shed 8 bases, with 7 bases lying between them. Germline V gives CDR1 DFQATT, CDR2 SNEGSKA (reference sequence). For the CDR3, the DNA is TGCAGTGCTAGAGATCAGGGAGGCTACACCTTC. Amino acids: CSARDQGGYTF.

The chain has TRBV19 and TRBJ2-1; 8 positions match TRBD2. This CDR3 contains 15 residues. The V segment lost 4 bases and the J segment 3 bases; nucleotides outside the gene matches: 5. CDR1 is LNHDA and CDR2 is SQIVND in the germline V gene (reference sequence). This chain's CDR3 is CASSRTGGNYNEQFF. The CDR3, as DNA: TGTGCCAGTAGTAGGACGGGAGGGAACTACAATGAGCAGTTCTTC.

This chain uses TRBV7-2 with TRBJ2-3, with TRBD2 as a possible D gene (5 bases). Trimming took off 5 bases at V and 5 bases at J, with 5 bases between the two ends. Germline V gene lookup returns CDR1 SGHTA and CDR2 FQGNSA. The CDR3 covers 11 residues. The CDR3: CASSRGDTQYF. Written as DNA, the CDR3 is TGTGCCAGCAGCCGGGGAGATACGCAGTATTTT.

In its sample, this clone was seen a few times. V usage is TRBV4-1 and J usage is TRBJ1-4; 9 bases fit TRBD1. Germline values: CDR1 MGHRA, CDR2 YSYEKL. J was trimmed by 8 bases and V by 1 base; bases with no gene match: 5. This CDR3 comprises 15 residues. CDR3: CASSQVWTGEEKLFF. In DNA form, the CDR3 reads TGCGCCAGCAGCCAAGTTTGGACAGGGGAGGAAAAACTGTTTTTT.

The CDR3 nucleotides are TGTGCCAGCAGCCAAGACCTCAGGGAGACCCAGTACTTC. Residues: CASSQDLRETQYF. The V and J genes are TRBV4-2 and TRBJ2-5; D is ambiguous. This CDR3 contains 13 residues. Germline V CDR1 and CDR2: LGHNA, YNFKEQ. V lost 0 bases and J lost 5, with 7 bases in between.

This clone was picked up a small number of times. This chain uses TRBV6-5 with TRBJ2-4; the D gene is possibly TRBD1 (5 bases). The CDR3 totals 13 residues. Germline V CDR1 and CDR2: MNHEY, SVGAGI. V dropped 9 bases and J dropped 6 bases, with 15 bases sitting between them. The CDR3 protein is CASSLGPRNIQYF. The CDR3 coding sequence is TGTGCCAGTTCGTTGGGGCCCCGAAACATTCAGTACTTC.

The chain joins TRBV28 to TRBJ2-7; 9 bases are shared with TRBD1. CDR3 length: 13 amino acids. V lost 2 bases to trimming and J lost 9 bases; unmatched junction nucleotides: 5. Per the germline V gene, CDR1 is MDHEN and CDR2 is SYDVKM. The CDR3 region has the DNA TGTGCCAGCAGTTTAGGGGGGACAGGGATGCAGTACGTC. This translates into CASSLGGTGMQYV.

The chain couples TRBV6-6 to TRBJ2-7, with 8 bases that match TRBD2. V lost 9 bases and J lost 3; bases outside the gene matches: 13. The germline V gene has CDR1 MNHNY and CDR2 SVGAGI (reference sequence). The CDR3 loop spans 15 amino acids. CDR3: CASHTSAGGHYEQYF. The CDR3 DNA reads TGTGCCAGTCATACCTCGGCGGGAGGACACTACGAGCAGTACTTC.

A few counts support this clone. V and J are TRBV14 and TRBJ1-3; D is unclear. From germline, CDR1 is SGHDN and CDR2 FVKESK. The CDR3 totals 16 residues. V was cut by 1 base and J by 0 bases, with 10 bases left in between. CDR3 protein: CASSQVYNRSGNTIYF. CDR3 sequence (DNA): TGTGCCAGCAGCCAAGTTTACAACCGCTCTGGAAACACCATATATTTT.

This clone was recorded many times. V gene TRBV30 combines with J gene TRBJ2-7, with 8 nucleotides matching TRBD2. The trim removed 0 bases at V and 1 base at J, leaving 2 bases unmatched. This CDR3 region has 14 residues. In germline, CDR1 is GTSNPN, CDR2 SVGIG (reference sequence). CDR3 sequence reads: CAWSVLAESYEQYF. CDR3 DNA sequence: TGTGCCTGGAGTGTACTAGCGGAGTCCTACGAGCAGTACTTC. The full variable domain, rest sourced from reference TRBV30 and TRBJ2-7, is SQTIHQWPATLVQPVGSPLSLECTVEGTSNPNLYWYRQAAGRGLQLLFYSVGIGQISSEVPQNLSASRPQDRQFILSSKKLLLSDSGFYLCAWSVLAESYEQYFGPGTRLTVT.

J is TRBJ1-2 and V is TRBV9, with 7 bases matching TRBD1. The V and J ends lost 4 bases and 4 bases, in that order; junction bases with no gene match: 7. The CDR3 is made up of 14 amino acids. Germline V gene lookup returns CDR1 SGDLS and CDR2 YYNGEE. The CDR3 region is CASSPQGQTYGYTF. Here the CDR3 DNA reads TGTGCCAGCAGCCCCCAGGGACAGACCTATGGCTACACCTTC. The whole variable domain, filled in from reference TRBV9 and TRBJ1-2, reads DSGVTQTPKHLITATGQRVTLRCSPRSGDLSVYWYQQSLDQGLQFLIQYYNGEERAKGNILERFSAQQFPDLHSELNLSSLELGDSALYFCASSPQGQTYGYTFGSGTRLTVV.